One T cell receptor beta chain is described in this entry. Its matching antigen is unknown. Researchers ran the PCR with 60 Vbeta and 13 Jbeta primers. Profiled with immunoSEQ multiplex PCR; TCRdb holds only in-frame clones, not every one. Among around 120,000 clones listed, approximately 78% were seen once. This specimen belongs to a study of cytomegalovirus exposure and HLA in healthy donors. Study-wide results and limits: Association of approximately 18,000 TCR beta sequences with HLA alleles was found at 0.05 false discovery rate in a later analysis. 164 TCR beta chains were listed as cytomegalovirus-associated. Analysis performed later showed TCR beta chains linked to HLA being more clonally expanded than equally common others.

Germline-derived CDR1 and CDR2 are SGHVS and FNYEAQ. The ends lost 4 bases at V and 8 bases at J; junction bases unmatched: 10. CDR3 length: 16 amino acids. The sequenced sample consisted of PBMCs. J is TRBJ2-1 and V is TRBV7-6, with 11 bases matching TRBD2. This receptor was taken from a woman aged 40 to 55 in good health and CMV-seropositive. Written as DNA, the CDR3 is TGTGCCAGCAGCTCCAGTCTAGCGGGGGGATTCTATGAGCAGTTCTTC. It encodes CASSSSLAGGFYEQFF.